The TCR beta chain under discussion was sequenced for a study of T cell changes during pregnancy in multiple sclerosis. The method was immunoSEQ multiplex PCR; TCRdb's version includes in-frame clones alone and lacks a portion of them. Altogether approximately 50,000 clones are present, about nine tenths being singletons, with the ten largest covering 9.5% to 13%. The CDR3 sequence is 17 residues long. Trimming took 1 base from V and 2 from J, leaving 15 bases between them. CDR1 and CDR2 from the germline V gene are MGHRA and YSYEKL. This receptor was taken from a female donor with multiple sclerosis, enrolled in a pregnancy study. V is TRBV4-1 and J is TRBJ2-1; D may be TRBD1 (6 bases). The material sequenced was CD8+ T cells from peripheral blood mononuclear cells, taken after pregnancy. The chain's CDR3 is CASSQVTGEGAYNEQFF. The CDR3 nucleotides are TGCGCCAGCAGCCAAGTCACGGGTGAGGGGGCCTACAATGAGCAGTTCTTC.